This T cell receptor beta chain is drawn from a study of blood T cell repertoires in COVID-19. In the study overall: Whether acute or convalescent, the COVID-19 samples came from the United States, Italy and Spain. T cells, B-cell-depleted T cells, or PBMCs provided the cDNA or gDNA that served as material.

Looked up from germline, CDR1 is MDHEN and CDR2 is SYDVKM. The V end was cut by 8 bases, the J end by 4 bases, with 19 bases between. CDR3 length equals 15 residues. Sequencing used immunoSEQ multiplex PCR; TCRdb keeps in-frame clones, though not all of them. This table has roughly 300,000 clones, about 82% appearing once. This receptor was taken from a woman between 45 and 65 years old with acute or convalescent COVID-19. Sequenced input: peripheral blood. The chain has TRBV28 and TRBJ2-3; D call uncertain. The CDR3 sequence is CASYGLAPSADTQYF. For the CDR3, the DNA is TGTGCCAGCTACGGTTTAGCTCCTTCCGCAGATACGCAGTATTTT.